The rows below give T cell receptor beta chains drawn from one sample of a study of shared clonotypes between healthy human individuals. Sequenced by immunoSEQ multiplex PCR; TCRdb stores in-frame clones only, minus some. Counted here are 2 million to 3 million clones, approximately 93% occurring once; the ten biggest clones make up roughly 0.39%. Sequences were obtained from naive CD4+ T cells from PBMCs. Source of these receptors: a man aged 18 to 29 in good health. Some clones in this sample may be carry-over from other donors' samples. The CDR3 runs from the conserved cysteine through the conserved F or W. Fields, in order: CDR3 protein, CDR3 DNA, J gene, V gene, D gene, clone size. The D gene is left open where the match is weak. Clone size, where shown, is once, few, many, or a class for clones that have expanded.

CDR3: CASSPLGDASDTQYF
DNA: TGCGCCAGCAGCCCCCTCGGGGACGCATCGGATACGCAGTATTTT
J: TRBJ2-3
V: TRBV5-1
D: .
size: once

CDR3: CASSIGGTGPNEQYF
DNA: TGTGCCAGTAGTATAGGGGGGACAGGGCCGAACGAGCAGTACTTC
J: TRBJ2-7
V: TRBV19
D: TRBD1
size: .

CDR3: CSARGLRENTEAFF
DNA: TGCAGCGCCCGAGGCCTCCGTGAGAACACTGAAGCTTTCTTT
J: TRBJ1-1
V: TRBV29-1
D: .
size: .

CDR3: CSVESAAEQFF
DNA: TGCAGCGTTGAATCGGCCGCTGAGCAGTTCTTC
J: TRBJ2-1
V: TRBV29-1
D: .
size: .

CDR3: CASKTTGYGTEAFF
DNA: TGTGCCAGCAAAACGACAGGGTACGGGACTGAAGCTTTCTTT
J: TRBJ1-1
V: TRBV6-1
D: TRBD1
size: .

CDR3: CASSRDRVTYGYTF
DNA: TGTGCCAGCAGCCGGGACAGGGTGACCTATGGCTACACCTTC
J: TRBJ1-2
V: TRBV2
D: TRBD1
size: once

CDR3: CASSLFWDSTNQPQHF
DNA: TGTGCCAGCAGTTTATTTTGGGACAGCACCAATCAGCCCCAGCATTTT
J: TRBJ1-5
V: TRBV27
D: TRBD1
size: .

CDR3: CASSSDRGNYGYTF
DNA: TGTGCCAGCAGCTCCGACAGGGGCAACTATGGCTACACCTTC
J: TRBJ1-2
V: TRBV7-3
D: TRBD1
size: .

CDR3: CASSPYSGPSLGELFF
DNA: TGTGCCAGCTCACCTTACTCGGGACCGAGCCTCGGGGAGCTGTTTTTT
J: TRBJ2-2
V: TRBV18
D: .
size: .

CDR3: CASSIDWGLQETQYF
DNA: TGTGCCAGTAGTATAGATTGGGGACTTCAAGAGACCCAGTACTTC
J: TRBJ2-5
V: TRBV19
D: .
size: once

CDR3: CSVVGTGDLYSGNTIYF
DNA: TGCAGCGTTGTGGGGACAGGGGACTTGTACTCTGGAAACACCATATATTTT
J: TRBJ1-3
V: TRBV29-1
D: TRBD1
size: .

CDR3: CAGSQGGNQPQHF
DNA: TGTGCCGGCTCCCAAGGGGGGAATCAGCCCCAGCATTTT
J: TRBJ1-5
V: TRBV28
D: .
size: .

CDR3: CSVVRVVADTQYF
DNA: TGCAGCGTTGTAAGAGTAGTCGCAGATACGCAGTATTTT
J: TRBJ2-3
V: TRBV29-1
D: .
size: .

CDR3: CASTKTSGRDTGELFF
DNA: TGCGCCAGCACCAAGACTAGCGGGAGAGATACCGGGGAGCTGTTTTTT
J: TRBJ2-2
V: TRBV5-1
D: TRBD2
size: .

CDR3: CASSLGGGLETQYF
DNA: TGTGCCAGCAGCTTAGGTGGGGGGCTGGAGACCCAGTACTTC
J: TRBJ2-5
V: TRBV7-2
D: .
size: .

CDR3: CASSEGNYGYTF
DNA: TGTGCCAGTTCCGAAGGGAACTATGGCTACACCTTC
J: TRBJ1-2
V: TRBV28
D: .
size: .

CDR3: CASSLSFSGEAFF
DNA: TGCGCCAGCAGCTTAAGTTTTTCCGGTGAAGCTTTCTTT
J: TRBJ1-1
V: TRBV5-1
D: .
size: once

CDR3: CAEMGQANTEAFF
DNA: TGTGCTGAGATGGGACAGGCGAACACTGAAGCTTTCTTT
J: TRBJ1-1
V: TRBV30
D: TRBD1
size: .

CDR3: CASSLGSPLPGNTIYF
DNA: TGTGCCAGCAGCTTGGGGAGTCCGCTCCCTGGAAACACCATATATTTT
J: TRBJ1-3
V: TRBV5-6
D: .
size: once

CDR3: CASSKRVSYEQYF
DNA: TGTGCCAGCAGTAAGAGGGTCTCCTACGAGCAGTACTTC
J: TRBJ2-7
V: TRBV6-5
D: .
size: .

CDR3: CSSDGPRGQFF
DNA: TGCAGCAGTGACGGGCCTCGGGGGCAGTTCTTC
J: TRBJ2-1
V: TRBV29-1
D: .
size: once

CDR3: CASSVERGTYEQYF
DNA: TGTGCCAGCAGTGTAGAGAGGGGAACCTACGAGCAGTACTTC
J: TRBJ2-7
V: TRBV6-1
D: .
size: once

CDR3: CASSLITGDTEAFF
DNA: TGTGCCAGCAGCTTAATCACGGGGGACACTGAAGCTTTCTTT
J: TRBJ1-1
V: TRBV11-2
D: .
size: once

CDR3: CASSGTILAGNTIYF
DNA: TGTGCCAGCAGTGGCACGATATTGGCTGGAAACACCATATATTTT
J: TRBJ1-3
V: TRBV6-6
D: .
size: .

CDR3: CASSLEEGNTIYF
DNA: TGTGCCAGCAGCTTAGAGGAAGGGAACACCATATATTTT
J: TRBJ1-3
V: TRBV7-7
D: .
size: few

CDR3: CASSSPAGADTQYF
DNA: TGTGCCAGCAGCTCCCCTGCAGGGGCAGATACGCAGTATTTT
J: TRBJ2-3
V: TRBV7-9
D: .
size: .

CDR3: CASSFTRDSYNEQFF
DNA: TGTGCCAGCAGCTTTACCCGGGACTCCTACAATGAGCAGTTCTTC
J: TRBJ2-1
V: TRBV11-2
D: .
size: .

CDR3: CATRGGAYTEAFF
DNA: TGTGCCACCAGGGGAGGGGCGTACACTGAAGCTTTCTTT
J: TRBJ1-1
V: TRBV25-1
D: .
size: few

CDR3: CASSVGSGRTNEKLFF
DNA: TGTGCCAGCAGCGTAGGGTCGGGGCGAACTAATGAAAAACTGTTTTTT
J: TRBJ1-4
V: TRBV9
D: .
size: .

CDR3: CASSLSGERADTQYF
DNA: TGTGCCAGCAGCTTGAGCGGGGAGAGGGCAGATACGCAGTATTTT
J: TRBJ2-3
V: TRBV7-2
D: TRBD2
size: .

CDR3: CASSFGQGISGANVLTF
DNA: TGTGCCAGCAGTTTCGGACAGGGGATCTCTGGGGCCAACGTCCTGACTTTC
J: TRBJ2-6
V: TRBV27
D: TRBD1
size: .

CDR3: CASSLTGVPYEQYF
DNA: TGTGCCAGCAGCTTAACAGGGGTTCCGTACGAGCAGTACTTC
J: TRBJ2-7
V: TRBV7-2
D: TRBD1
size: .

CDR3: CASSLGPGSEQYF
DNA: TGTGCCAGCAGCTTGGGACCCGGGAGCGAGCAGTACTTC
J: TRBJ2-7
V: TRBV5-5
D: .
size: .

CDR3: CASSVGLGEQFF
DNA: TGTGCCAGCAGCGTAGGTCTGGGCGAGCAGTTCTTC
J: TRBJ2-1
V: TRBV9
D: .
size: once

CDR3: CASSRDGNSPLHF
DNA: TGTGCCAGCAGCCGAGACGGGAATTCACCCCTCCACTTT
J: TRBJ1-6
V: TRBV7-8
D: .
size: .

CDR3: CASSLEAGTRREQYF
DNA: TGTGCCAGCAGTTTAGAGGCGGGTACGAGGCGCGAGCAGTACTTC
J: TRBJ2-7
V: TRBV28
D: .
size: .

CDR3: CASTPGPGLGDYTF
DNA: TGTGCCAGCACCCCAGGTCCGGGGTTGGGAGACTACACCTTC
J: TRBJ1-2
V: TRBV7-8
D: .
size: .

CDR3: CASSLRRTEAFF
DNA: TGTGCCAGCAGCTTACGGCGGACTGAAGCTTTCTTT
J: TRBJ1-1
V: TRBV13
D: .
size: .

CDR3: CASSEGEGRETQYF
DNA: TGTGCCAGCAGTGAAGGAGAGGGTAGGGAGACCCAGTACTTC
J: TRBJ2-5
V: TRBV6-1
D: .
size: .

CDR3: CAISGTSGIYNEQFF
DNA: TGTGCCATCAGTGGCACTAGCGGGATCTACAATGAGCAGTTCTTC
J: TRBJ2-1
V: TRBV10-3
D: TRBD2
size: .